Described below is a single T cell receptor beta chain sequence and its context. The antigen is unknown. This specimen belongs to a study of T cells expressing NK-cell markers. Study in general: Repertoire data for TCR beta were derived from sorted T cells (CD3+CD56+NKG2C+, CD3+CD56+NKG2C- and CD3+CD56-NKG2C+). Study outcomes and limitations: Each of six donors carried dominant NKG2C+ clonotypes accounting for roughly 1.0-7.5% of CD8+ T cells. Dominance of the CD3+CD56-NKG2C+ fraction by these clonotypes also held in four donors.

5'RACE template switching with UMIs generated TCR beta cDNA. Using the 5' RACE reads, TCRdb records one entry per CDR3 protein without DNA. This listing includes about 380,000 distinct CDR3 sequences. The CDR3 loop spans 14 amino acids. Germline CDR1 is SNHLY and CDR2 is FYNNEI. V is TRBV2 and J is TRBJ1-1; TCRdb reports TRBD1, a call that lacks DNA to check it against. The receptor's source is a man aged 18 to 69 in good health. Sequences were obtained from blood T cells: a sorted CD56 or NKG2C T cell subset, CD4+ or CD8+ T cells, or bulk PBMC T cells (not recorded which). The CDR3 sequence: CATLIGGGMSEAFF. Filled out from reference TRBV2 and TRBJ1-1, the complete variable domain reads EPEVTQTPSHQVTQMGQEVILRCVPISNHLYFYWYRQILGQKVEFLVSFYNNEISEKSEIFDDQFSVERPDGSNFTLKIRSTKLEDSAMYFCATLIGGGMSEAFFGQGTRLTVV.